This TCR beta chain originates from a study of PD-1 blockade in classical Hodgkin lymphoma. Broader study findings: Patients starting nivolumab under 1 year after ASCT were excluded. By C4D1, CD4+ diversity increased significantly, especially in complete responders. Complete responders matched newly diagnosed patients in baseline diversity.

Data came from immunoSEQ multiplex PCR; TCRdb stores just in-frame clones and leaves some out. Among 57,000 or so clones listed, nearly 90% were seen once. For this clone: Its antigen is still unknown.

The time point denotes: cycle 4 day 1 (C4D1), after five to seven weeks of nivolumab. The patients all showed relapse after autologous stem cell transplantation, while their brentuximab vedotin exposure varied. Patients reached a best response of complete response, partial response or progressive disease. This CDR3 contains 15 residues. V was pared by 3 bases and J by 2 bases, with 15 bases between. Germline CDR1 SGHRS, CDR2 YFSETQ. This material consisted of peripheral blood mononuclear cells (PBMCs), taken before the fourth cycle of nivolumab. The TCR originated in a human donor with classical Hodgkin lymphoma. V gene TRBV5-1 combines with J gene TRBJ2-7, with TRBD2 as a possible D gene (5 bases). Here the CDR3 reads CASSSKAGVPYEQYF. In DNA, the CDR3 is TGCGCCAGCAGCTCCAAGGCCGGGGTTCCCTACGAGCAGTACTTC. The full variable domain, with the rest looked up from reference TRBV5-1 and TRBJ2-7, is KAGVTQTPRYLIKTRGQQVTLSCSPISGHRSVSWYQQTPGQGLQFLFEYFSETQRNKGNFPGRFSGRQFSNSRSEMNVSTLELGDSALYLCASSSKAGVPYEQYFGPGTRLTVT.